This record covers a single TCR beta chain. Its target is not known. Assay: immunoSEQ multiplex PCR; the TCRdb copy retains only in-frame clones and omits some. The table has fewer than 500,000 clones, about 93% seen once. Treatment: 19 received Ad26.COV2.S at low or high dose, single or two shots; five or six received placebo; per-sample allocation not given. Sample collection was performed on day 63 after the first vaccine or placebo injection. This specimen comes from a study of Ad26.COV2.S vaccination and SARS-CoV-2 variants. Study overall: Ad26.COV2.S given intramuscularly, once or twice 56 days apart.

The CDR3 totals 13 residues. Germline assignment: CDR1 MRHNA and CDR2 SNTAGT. Trimming cost V 3 bases and J 15 bases; bases outside gene matches: 11. Study conclusions and caveats: Placebo and vaccine recipients had non-spike TCR breadth that was similar. Compared with placebo recipients, vaccine recipients had higher spike-specific TCR breadth.

The J gene is TRBJ2-1, the V gene TRBV6-4, with 7 positions matching TRBD1. Sequenced here: peripheral blood, sampled in a trial of Ad26.COV2.S vaccine versus placebo. The sequence was obtained from a person between 18 and 60 years old who received the Ad26.COV2.S COVID-19 vaccine or a placebo. The CDR3 coding sequence is TGTGCCAGCAGTGAGGCTCTGTTGACAGGGTTGTTCTTC. It translates to CASSEALLTGLFF.